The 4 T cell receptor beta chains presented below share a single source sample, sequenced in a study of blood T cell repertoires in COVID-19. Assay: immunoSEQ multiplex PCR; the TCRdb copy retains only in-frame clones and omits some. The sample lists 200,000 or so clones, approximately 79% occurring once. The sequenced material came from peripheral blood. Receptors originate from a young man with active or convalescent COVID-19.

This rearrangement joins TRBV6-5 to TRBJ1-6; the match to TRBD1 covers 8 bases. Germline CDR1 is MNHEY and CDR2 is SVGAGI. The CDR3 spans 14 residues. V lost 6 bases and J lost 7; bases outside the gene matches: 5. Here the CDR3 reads CASSEGQANSPLHF. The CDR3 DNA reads TGTGCCAGCAGCGAGGGACAGGCAAATTCACCCCTCCACTTT.

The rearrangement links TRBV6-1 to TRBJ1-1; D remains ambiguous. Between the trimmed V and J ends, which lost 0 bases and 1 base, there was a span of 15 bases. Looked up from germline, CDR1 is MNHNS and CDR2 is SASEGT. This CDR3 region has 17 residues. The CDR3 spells CASSEALLLSGNTEAFF. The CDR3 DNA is TGTGCCAGCAGTGAAGCGCTGCTGCTTAGTGGGAACACTGAAGCTTTCTTT.

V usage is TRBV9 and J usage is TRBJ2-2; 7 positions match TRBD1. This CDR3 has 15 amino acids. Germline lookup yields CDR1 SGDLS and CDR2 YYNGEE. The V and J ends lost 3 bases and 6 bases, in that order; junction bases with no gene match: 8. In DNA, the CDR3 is TGTGCCAGCAGCGAGCGACAGGGTGCCCCCGGGGAGCTGTTTTTT. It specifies CASSERQGAPGELFF.

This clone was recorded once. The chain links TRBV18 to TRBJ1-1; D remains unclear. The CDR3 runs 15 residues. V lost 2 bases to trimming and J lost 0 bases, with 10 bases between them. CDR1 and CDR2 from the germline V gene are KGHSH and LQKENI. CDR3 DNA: TGTGCCAGCTCACCAAACAGTTCACTGAACACTGAAGCTTTCTTT. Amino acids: CASSPNSSLNTEAFF. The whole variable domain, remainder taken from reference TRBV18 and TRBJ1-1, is NAGVMQNPRHLVRRRGQEARLRCSPMKGHSHVYWYRQLPEEGLKFMVYLQKENIIDESGMPKERFSAEFPKEGPSILRIQQVVRGDSAAYFCASSPNSSLNTEAFFGQGTRLTVV.